The 30 T cell receptor beta chains reported below all come from one sample, sequenced in a study of blood T cell repertoires in COVID-19. Sequencing was performed with immunoSEQ multiplex PCR; in TCRdb, only in-frame clones are kept and a portion is missing. Here the sample spans 90,000 or so clones, roughly 84% being singletons. Specimen: peripheral blood. The source is a man aged 55 to 70 with acute or convalescent COVID-19.

The CDR3 is CASSYPPAGASNQPQHF. The CDR3 bases are TGTGCCAGCAGTTACCCTCCCGCGGGGGCGAGCAATCAGCCCCAGCATTTT. The V gene is TRBV6-2 or TRBV6-3, the J gene TRBJ1-5; a weak D match, TRBD1 (6 bases). Germline V gives CDR1 MNHEY, CDR2 SVGEGT. CDR3 length equals 17 residues. V lost 2 bases and J lost 1, with 15 bases in between.

This sequence joins TRBV27 and TRBJ1-1; 8 bases align to TRBD1. Looked up from germline, CDR1 is MNHEY and CDR2 is SMNVEV (reference sequence). V lost 4 bases to trimming and J lost 12 bases; unmatched junction nucleotides: 13. This CDR3 region has 14 residues. The CDR3 reads CASSSFQGAPRSFF. The CDR3 bases are TGTGCCAGCAGTTCCTTTCAGGGGGCGCCCAGGTCTTTCTTT.

This clone has more than one count but fewer than ten. The gene calls are TRBV6-5 and TRBJ1-2, with 8 bases that match TRBD1. V shed 7 bases and J 4 bases; nucleotides not matched to a gene: 5. This CDR3 is built from 13 residues. CDR1 and CDR2 from the germline V gene are MNHEY and SVGAGI. CDR3 region: CASTEGQGYGYTF. CDR3 coding DNA: TGTGCCAGCACCGAAGGACAGGGCTATGGCTACACCTTC.

This rearrangement joins TRBV18 to TRBJ2-1; 8 bases map to TRBD1. CDR3 length: 13 amino acids. V trimming: 3 bases; J trimming: 8 bases; junction bases outside the gene matches: 3. Germline V CDR1 and CDR2: KGHSH, LQKENI. This CDR3 reads CASSPGTGDEQFF. CDR3 coding DNA: TGTGCCAGCTCACCCGGGACAGGCGATGAGCAGTTCTTC.

This clone was seen a few times. The gene calls are TRBV7-2 and TRBJ1-6; D is undetermined. V was trimmed by 4 bases and J by 14 bases, leaving 12 bases between them. Per germline, CDR1 SGHTA and CDR2 FQGNSA. The CDR3 contains 12 residues. CDR3 residues: CASSSTKRALHF. The CDR3 DNA follows: TGTGCCAGCAGCTCGACGAAGAGGGCCCTCCACTTT.

The chain combines TRBV2 with TRBJ2-7; TRBD2 agrees at 13 bases. This CDR3 has 15 residues. After removal of 2 bases from V and 5 bases from J, the junction contained 3 bases not matched to a gene. The germline gives CDR1 SNHLY, CDR2 FYNNEI. The CDR3: CASSETGLAGHEQYF. The CDR3 DNA reads TGTGCCAGCAGTGAAACGGGACTAGCGGGACACGAGCAGTACTTC.

The rearrangement links TRBV28 to TRBJ1-3; the D gene is possibly TRBD1 (5 bases). The V gene lost 6 bases and the J gene lost 3 bases, with 9 bases spanning the gap. The CDR3 has 13 amino acids. Per germline, CDR1 MDHEN and CDR2 SYDVKM. CDR3 loop: CASRPRGGNTIYF. As DNA, the CDR3 is TGTGCCAGCAGACCTAGGGGTGGAAACACCATATATTTT. The whole variable domain, filled in from reference TRBV28 and TRBJ1-3, reads DVKVTQSSRYLVKRTGEKVFLECVQDMDHENMFWYRQDPGLGLRLIYFSYDVKMKEKGDIPEGYSVSREKKERFSLILESASTNQTSMYLCASRPRGGNTIYFGEGSWLTVV.

The chain links TRBV7-8 to TRBJ1-4, with 7 bases matching TRBD1. Germline-derived CDR1 and CDR2 are SGHVS and FQNEAQ. V was pared by 5 bases and J by 5 bases, with 14 bases of the junction left unmatched. This CDR3 has 17 amino acids. DNA of the CDR3: TGTGCCAGCAGCCTCACGACTTACAGGGGAGTAAATGAAAAACTGTTTTTT. This gives the protein CASSLTTYRGVNEKLFF.

The J gene is TRBJ2-3, the V gene TRBV19; tentatively, D is TRBD2 (5 bases). The CDR3 is 16 amino acids. The germline V gene encodes CDR1 LNHDA and CDR2 SQIVND (reference sequence). The V end lost 7 bases, the J end lost 2 bases, and 19 bases lay between the germline ends. CDR3 protein: CASKKKGAESTDTQYF. The DNA for the CDR3 is TGTGCCAGTAAAAAAAAGGGAGCGGAGTCCACAGATACGCAGTATTTT.

The V call is TRBV2, the J call TRBJ1-1; D not resolved. This CDR3 comprises 13 residues. Germline loops: CDR1 SNHLY, CDR2 FYNNEI. V was trimmed by 6 bases and J by 5 bases, leaving 13 bases between them. This CDR3 is CASRYSQETEAFF. The CDR3 coding sequence is TGTGCCAGCAGATACTCCCAGGAAACTGAAGCTTTCTTT. Full variable domain (rest looked up from reference TRBV2 and TRBJ1-1): EPEVTQTPSHQVTQMGQEVILRCVPISNHLYFYWYRQILGQKVEFLVSFYNNEISEKSEIFDDQFSVERPDGSNFTLKIRSTKLEDSAMYFCASRYSQETEAFFGQGTRLTVV.

This clone turned up a few times. The chain carries TRBV5-6 and TRBJ1-2; D not certain. Trimming pared 4 bases from V and 4 bases from J, leaving 14 bases between. The CDR3 has 14 residues. Germline CDR1 reads SGHDT; CDR2 reads YYEEEE. CDR3 amino acids: CASSIGAGSYGYTF. The CDR3 nucleotides are TGTGCCAGCAGCATCGGAGCGGGGAGCTATGGCTACACCTTC.

The chain uses TRBV27 and TRBJ2-3; 8 bases map to TRBD2. The germline V gene encodes CDR1 MNHEY and CDR2 SMNVEV (reference sequence). This CDR3 spans 14 amino acids. V shed 6 bases and J 8 bases; nucleotides not matched to a gene: 10. The CDR3 loop reads CASSGTRLVLTQYF. As DNA, the CDR3 is TGTGCCAGCAGCGGGACTAGACTTGTACTTACGCAGTATTTT.

This clone has more than one count but fewer than ten. The rearrangement joins TRBV3-1 (or the pseudogene TRBV3-2) to TRBJ1-2; D is possibly TRBD1 (6 bases). Germline assignment: CDR1 LGHDT and CDR2 YNNKEL (reference sequence). The CDR3 loop spans 15 amino acids. Trimming cost V 1 base and J 3 bases, with 12 bases left between them. CDR3 residues: CASSQGSTGYYGYTF. In nucleotides, the CDR3 is TGTGCCAGCAGCCAAGGTTCCACAGGGTACTATGGCTACACCTTC.

The V call is TRBV6-5, the J call TRBJ1-6, with TRBD1 matching over 8 bases. This CDR3 region has 16 residues. Germline V CDR1 and CDR2: MNHEY, SVGAGI. Trimming cost V 4 bases and J 7 bases; bases outside gene matches: 9. CDR3: CASSFSGTGLNSPLHF. CDR3 coding DNA: TGTGCCAGCAGTTTCTCCGGGACAGGTCTAAATTCACCCCTCCACTTT.

The rearrangement uses TRBV2 and TRBJ2-3; D unclear. Trimming removed 3 bases at V and 9 bases at J, with 19 bases between. Per the germline V gene, CDR1 is SNHLY and CDR2 is FYNNEI. The CDR3 is 15 amino acids. The CDR3 sequence is CASSDLSVSLETQYF. The CDR3 nucleotides read TGTGCCAGCAGTGATCTATCCGTGTCGCTCGAGACGCAGTATTTT. Full variable domain (remainder filled in from reference TRBV2 and TRBJ2-3): EPEVTQTPSHQVTQMGQEVILRCVPISNHLYFYWYRQILGQKVEFLVSFYNNEISEKSEIFDDQFSVERPDGSNFTLKIRSTKLEDSAMYFCASSDLSVSLETQYFGPGTRLTVL.

The V call is TRBV12-3 or TRBV12-4, the J call TRBJ2-1; D might be TRBD1 (6 bases). The length of the CDR3 is 13 residues. V lost 6 bases to trimming and J lost 7 bases, with 13 bases between them. The CDR3 sequence is CASRTSQGNEQFF. The CDR3, as DNA: TGTGCCAGCAGGACGTCGCAGGGGAATGAGCAGTTCTTC.

This chain uses TRBV12-5 with TRBJ2-1; TRBD1 agrees at 10 bases. This CDR3 spans 16 amino acids. Trimming cost V 0 bases and J 4 bases; bases outside gene matches: 3. Germline lookup yields CDR1 LGHNT and CDR2 FRNRAP. In DNA form, the CDR3 reads TGTGCTAGTGGTTTGGTGGGGACAGGGGTTTACAATGAGCAGTTCTTC. Its protein is CASGLVGTGVYNEQFF. The entire variable domain, with the rest obtained from reference TRBV12-5 and TRBJ2-1, is as follows: DARVTQTPRHKVTEMGQEVTMRCQPILGHNTVFWYRQTMMQGLELLAYFRNRAPLDDSGMPKDRFSAEMPDATLATLKIQPSEPRDSAVYFCASGLVGTGVYNEQFFGPGTRLTVL.

The chain combines TRBV7-8 with TRBJ1-2, with D possibly being TRBD1 (5 bases). The CDR3 extends over 16 amino acids. Germline V lookup: CDR1 SGHVS, CDR2 FQNEAQ. The V end lost 2 bases, the J end lost 7 bases, and 20 bases lay between the germline ends. CDR3 region: CASSLSNRNPFSGYTF. The CDR3 DNA is TGTGCCAGCAGCTTATCTAACAGGAACCCCTTTAGTGGCTACACCTTC.

This clone was seen once. V and J are TRBV7-9 and TRBJ2-2; 10 bases are shared with TRBD1. Per the germline V gene, CDR1 is SEHNR and CDR2 is FQNEAQ (reference sequence). The trim removed 5 bases at V and 3 bases at J, leaving 6 bases unmatched. This CDR3 is built from 16 residues. Written as DNA, the CDR3 is TGTGCCAGCAGCCCCGGACAGGGGGTAGACACCGGGGAGCTGTTTTTT. It translates to CASSPGQGVDTGELFF.

This clone showed up just once. The chain has TRBV7-2 and TRBJ1-6; TRBD1 matches 10 bases. The CDR3 sequence is 18 residues long. In germline, CDR1 is SGHTA, CDR2 FQGNSA. V was clipped by 0 bases and J by 2 bases; unmatched bases: 4. CDR3 protein: CASSLAGTGAPYNSPLHF. The CDR3, as DNA: TGTGCCAGCAGCTTAGCTGGGACAGGGGCCCCCTATAATTCACCCCTCCACTTT.

This clone was picked up one time. CDR3 bases: TGTGCCAGCAGCGTACTATCGGGACAGGGACCAGATACGCAGTATTTT. Translated, it gives CASSVLSGQGPDTQYF. The chain joins TRBV9 to TRBJ2-3; TRBD1 agrees at 9 bases. Germline trimming cut 1 base from V and 4 bases from J; bases unmatched to any gene: 7. Looked up from germline, CDR1 is SGDLS and CDR2 is YYNGEE. The length of the CDR3 is 16 residues.

The J gene is TRBJ2-5, the V gene TRBV24-1; 10 bases match TRBD1. The CDR3 loop spans 16 amino acids. V lost 3 bases and J lost 4; bases outside the gene matches: 7. CDR1 is KGHDR, CDR2 SFDVKD, per germline. The CDR3 reads CATSDPGQGTGETQYF. CDR3 nucleotides: TGTGCCACCAGTGATCCGGGACAGGGGACGGGAGAGACCCAGTACTTC.

This clone was observed a few times. This chain links TRBV4-3 with TRBJ1-5; possible D gene TRBD1, 5 bases. The CDR3 length is 16 residues. Germline CDR1 reads LGHNA; CDR2 reads YSLEER. V was pared by 1 base and J by 7 bases, with 17 bases between. The CDR3 DNA reads as TGCGCCAGCAGCCAAGTGCACGACCCCGCAGGGCAGCCCCAGCATTTT. The encoded protein is CASSQVHDPAGQPQHF.

The rearrangement links TRBV7-9 to TRBJ1-4, with 7 bases fitting TRBD1. Germline CDR1 SEHNR, CDR2 FQNEAQ (reference sequence). The CDR3 is made up of 15 amino acids. J lost 7 bases, V lost 1 base, and 6 bases had no gene match. CDR3 residues: CASSLVGRGAEKLFF. The CDR3 DNA reads as TGTGCCAGCAGCTTAGTAGGCAGGGGGGCTGAAAAACTGTTTTTT.

This sequence joins TRBV6-5 and TRBJ1-5; TRBD1 matches 8 bases. This CDR3 has 14 residues. The germline V gene encodes CDR1 MNHEY and CDR2 SVGAGI. V dropped 5 bases and J dropped 5; count of bases not matched to a gene: 5. CDR3 nucleotide sequence: TGTGCCAGCAGTCGACAGGGGACGGATCAGCCCCAGCATTTT. Translated: CASSRQGTDQPQHF.

The chain is built from TRBV2 and TRBJ1-1; a weak D match, TRBD1 (5 bases). Trimming pared 5 bases from V and 9 bases from J, leaving 10 bases between. Germline values: CDR1 SNHLY, CDR2 FYNNEI. The CDR3 runs to 11 residues. CDR3 amino acids: CASSNTGKAFF. DNA of the CDR3: TGTGCCAGCAGTAACACAGGAAAAGCTTTCTTT.

This rearrangement joins TRBV3-1 (or the pseudogene TRBV3-2) to TRBJ2-7, with TRBD2 identical over 9 bases. There are 17 residues in the CDR3. V lost 4 bases to trimming and J lost 4 bases; unmatched junction nucleotides: 14. Per the germline V gene, CDR1 is LGHDT and CDR2 is YNNKEL (reference sequence). CDR3 coding DNA: TGTGCCAGCAGCCGCCGTATGTTCCTAGCGGGGTATTACGAGCAGTACTTC. This codes for CASSRRMFLAGYYEQYF.

The chain is built from TRBV2 and TRBJ2-1; 9 nucleotides line up with TRBD1. CDR3 size: 15 residues. V dropped 8 bases and J dropped 2; count of bases not matched to a gene: 7. The V gene's germline CDR1 is SNHLY and CDR2 FYNNEI. The CDR3 protein is CASGGQGQAYNEQFF. DNA of the CDR3: TGTGCCAGCGGAGGACAGGGGCAAGCCTACAATGAGCAGTTCTTC.

V is TRBV28 and J is TRBJ1-2, with 8 positions matching TRBD1. With 6 bases clipped from V and 5 bases from J, the junction kept 5 bases outside the gene matches. Germline V CDR1 and CDR2: MDHEN, SYDVKM. The CDR3 extends over 13 amino acids. CDR3 loop: CASRQGAGYGYTF. CDR3 DNA: TGTGCCAGCAGGCAGGGGGCTGGGTATGGCTACACCTTC.

The rearrangement joins TRBV3-1 (or the pseudogene TRBV3-2) to TRBJ1-3, with D unclear. With 2 bases removed from V and 4 bases from J, the gap between germline ends came to 9 bases. Germline V gene data show CDR1 as LGHDT and CDR2 as YNNKEL (reference sequence). The CDR3 extends over 14 amino acids. Written as DNA, the CDR3 is TGTGCCAGCAGCCAATCAGGTATAGGAAACACCATATATTTT. It encodes CASSQSGIGNTIYF.